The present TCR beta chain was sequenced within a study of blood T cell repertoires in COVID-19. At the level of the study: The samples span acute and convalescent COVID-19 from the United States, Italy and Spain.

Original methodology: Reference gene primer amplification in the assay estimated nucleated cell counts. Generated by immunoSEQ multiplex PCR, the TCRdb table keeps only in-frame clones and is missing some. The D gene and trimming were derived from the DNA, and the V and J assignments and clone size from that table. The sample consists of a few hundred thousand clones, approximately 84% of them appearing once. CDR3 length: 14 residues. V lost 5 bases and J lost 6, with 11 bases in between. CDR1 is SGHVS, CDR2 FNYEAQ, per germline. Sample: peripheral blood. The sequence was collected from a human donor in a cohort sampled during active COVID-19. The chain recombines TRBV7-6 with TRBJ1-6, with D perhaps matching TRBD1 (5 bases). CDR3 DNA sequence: TGTGCCAGCAGCGTGGGGGGGAGTAATTCACCCCTCCACTTT. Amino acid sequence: CASSVGGSNSPLHF.